A selection of T cell receptor beta chains follows, all from one sample in a study of radiotherapy plus CTLA-4 blockade in lung cancer. TCRdb keeps only in-frame clones here, not all; method: immunoSEQ multiplex PCR. The sample lists tens of thousands of clones, approximately 73% seen once, with 3% to 4% in the top ten. The starting material was peripheral blood, obtained from a patient treated with radiotherapy plus ipilimumab. The receptor set was obtained from a human donor with non-small cell lung cancer who had a complete response to radiotherapy plus ipilimumab. Each CDR3 is given without its conserved first and last residue.

CDR3 protein: ASSAGGIGNQPQH
V gene: TRBV6-1
CDR3 length: 13

CDR3 protein: ASSRDGQGTYEQY
V gene: TRBV14
CDR3 length: 13

CDR3 protein: ASSVSFSGGETQY
V gene: TRBV9
CDR3 length: 13

CDR3 protein: ASSKQGSTDTQY
V gene: TRBV19
CDR3 length: 12

CDR3 protein: ASSSRDKSTDTQY
V gene: TRBV5-1
CDR3 length: 13

CDR3 protein: ASSFRTGKSEKLF
V gene: TRBV5-8
CDR3 length: 13

CDR3 protein: ASSERGTPTGELF
V gene: TRBV2
CDR3 length: 13

CDR3 protein: ASSPGRGSGNTIY
V gene: TRBV18
CDR3 length: 13

CDR3 protein: ASSSYVVVQETQY
V gene: TRBV18
CDR3 length: 13

CDR3 protein: ASSLLERYEQY
V gene: TRBV5-1
CDR3 length: 11

CDR3 protein: ASSLAERAKNIQY
V gene: TRBV28
CDR3 length: 13

CDR3 protein: ASSQGLGRQQF
V gene: TRBV14
CDR3 length: 11

CDR3 protein: ASRSQGSYEQY
V gene: TRBV10-1
CDR3 length: 11

CDR3 protein: ASSLGQGDGYT
V gene: TRBV7-9
CDR3 length: 11

CDR3 protein: AITSGVNTEAF
V gene: TRBV10-3
CDR3 length: 11

CDR3 protein: ASSVYRDYGDEQF
V gene: TRBV9
CDR3 length: 13

CDR3 protein: ASSYDRYGYT
V gene: TRBV6-6
CDR3 length: 10

CDR3 protein: ASRLAGVNEQY
V gene: TRBV19
CDR3 length: 11

CDR3 protein: ASSLEPLTSGSRGEQF
V gene: TRBV5-4
CDR3 length: 16

CDR3 protein: ASSPQVSSTDTQY
V gene: TRBV7-2
CDR3 length: 13

CDR3 protein: ASSDWAQETQY
V gene: TRBV25-1
CDR3 length: 11

CDR3 protein: SVEGLLTDTQY
V gene: TRBV29-1
CDR3 length: 11

CDR3 protein: ASSFTGTGQITAF
V gene: TRBV7-9
CDR3 length: 13

CDR3 protein: AARAGNTIY
V gene: TRBV19
CDR3 length: 9

CDR3 protein: ASSVGSGGAGRTDTQY
V gene: TRBV9
CDR3 length: 16

CDR3 protein: ASSLRGRITGELF
V gene: TRBV11-2
CDR3 length: 13

CDR3 protein: ASSPEVTGGRSYGYT
V gene: TRBV18
CDR3 length: 15

CDR3 protein: ASSAVHIAGKQETQY
V gene: TRBV6-1
CDR3 length: 15

CDR3 protein: ASSPLDEQF
V gene: TRBV18
CDR3 length: 9

CDR3 protein: ASSPSMAQIYERY
V gene: TRBV28
CDR3 length: 13

CDR3 protein: SVAPGETYEQY
V gene: TRBV29-1
CDR3 length: 11

CDR3 protein: ASSDSGLAGSSYNEQF
V gene: TRBV6-4
CDR3 length: 16

CDR3 protein: ASRGTGQGFYEQY
V gene: TRBV28
CDR3 length: 13

CDR3 protein: ASQAGFNYGYT
V gene: TRBV19
CDR3 length: 11

CDR3 protein: ASSLRGQGIHEQY
V gene: TRBV5-1
CDR3 length: 13

CDR3 protein: AIRVQGEVNTEAF
V gene: TRBV10-3
CDR3 length: 13

CDR3 protein: ASSEGARGNTIY
V gene: TRBV6-1
CDR3 length: 12

CDR3 protein: ASSPRGVGNQPQH
V gene: TRBV2
CDR3 length: 13

CDR3 protein: ASNKQGRETQY
V gene: TRBV7-9
CDR3 length: 11

CDR3 protein: ASSLYGRGTSGTNEQF
V gene: TRBV7-2
CDR3 length: 16

CDR3 protein: ASSLTGTGNSPLH
V gene: TRBV6-5
CDR3 length: 13

CDR3 protein: ASRDSPYSNQPQH
V gene: TRBV6-6
CDR3 length: 13